The clone carrying this T cell receptor (beta chain) has at least ten counts. Its antigen remains unknown. RNA transcripts yielded amplified TCR beta CDR3 regions. Second-round multiplex PCR came after first-round RT-PCR with HTBI primers. TCRdb passed the multiplex PCR reads through MiXCR, listing each CDR3 protein once. This sample carries 600,000 to 650,000 distinct CDR3 sequences, over 20% of them seen once, and the ten largest clones take approximately 6.9%. The data originate from a study of Graves' ophthalmopathy and Graves' hyperthyroidism. Included hyperthyroidism patients were aged 18 to 65 and newly diagnosed (under 2 months' duration). Certain patients were not enrolled. These were patients with other autoimmune diseases, uncontrolled infections, pregnancy or lactation. PBMCs stemmed from around 9 ml of fresh peripheral blood. Overall study findings and caveats: A 13-signature model separated ophthalmopathy from stable hyperthyroidism, 85% to 90% sensitivity, around 81% specificity.

Trimming took 7 bases from V and 3 from J, leaving 13 bases between them. CDR3 length: 14 amino acids. This rearrangement joins TRBV12-3 or TRBV12-4 to TRBJ1-5; possible D gene TRBD1, 6 bases. This TCR came from a young woman with stable Graves' hyperthyroidism. Some clones in this sample may be carry-over from other donors' samples. What was sequenced was peripheral blood. The CDR3 here is CASTRGGNNQPQHF. DNA for the CDR3: TGTGCCAGCACCCGAGGGGGGAACAATCAGCCCCAGCATTTT.